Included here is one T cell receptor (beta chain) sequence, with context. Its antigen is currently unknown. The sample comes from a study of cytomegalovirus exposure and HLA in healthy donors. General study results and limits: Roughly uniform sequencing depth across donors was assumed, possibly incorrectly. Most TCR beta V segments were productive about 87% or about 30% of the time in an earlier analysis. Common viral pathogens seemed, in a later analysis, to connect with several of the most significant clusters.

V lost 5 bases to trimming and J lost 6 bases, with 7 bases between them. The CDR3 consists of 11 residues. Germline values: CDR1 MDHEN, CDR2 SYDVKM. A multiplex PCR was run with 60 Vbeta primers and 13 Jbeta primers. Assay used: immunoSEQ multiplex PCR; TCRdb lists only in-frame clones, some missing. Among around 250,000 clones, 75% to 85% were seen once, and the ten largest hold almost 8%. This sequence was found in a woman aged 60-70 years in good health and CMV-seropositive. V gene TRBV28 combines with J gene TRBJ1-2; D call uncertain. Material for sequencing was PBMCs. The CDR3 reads CASSQDNGYTF. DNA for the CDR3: TGTGCCAGCAGTCAAGACAATGGCTACACCTTC.